The present T cell receptor (beta chain) was sequenced within a study of identical twins. The study's findings and limits: It was out-of-frame TCR alpha sharing in monozygotic twins that models underestimated.

The CDR3 length is 13 residues. Germline CDR1 and CDR2: SEHNR and FQNEAQ (reference sequence). The germline V and J ends were trimmed by 4 bases and 0 bases, with 7 bases remaining between them. From the 5' RACE reads, TCRdb called clonotypes with MiXCR, one entry per CDR3 protein. The sample includes some 760,000 distinct CDR3 sequences, roughly 18% seen only once; the top ten take approximately 14%. This clonotype appeared a few times. Its antigen is unidentified. These data also featured in a second study, about T cells expressing NK-cell markers. Per that paper: Sorted CD3+CD56+NKG2C+, CD3+CD56+NKG2C- and CD3+CD56-NKG2C+ T-cell subsets were beta-chain profiled.

This sequence joins TRBV7-9 and TRBJ2-7, with a weak D call TRBD2 (5 bases). The material sequenced was PBMCs. The TCR originated in a woman aged 18 to 35 in good health. Written as DNA, the CDR3 is TGTGCCAGCAGCTACGGGATCTCCTACGAGCAGTACTTC. It encodes CASSYGISYEQYF.